The next 11 T cell receptor beta chains were all read from a single sample in a study of shared clonotypes between healthy human individuals. Naive-designated CD8 cells lacked CD45RO, were positively enriched for CCR7, and omitted terminally differentiated effector memory CD45RA+ cells. TCRdb keeps only in-frame clones here, not all; method: immunoSEQ multiplex PCR. The sample gives 650,000 to 800,000 clones, about 91% of which show up once; 24% is in the top ten. The sample was naive CD8+ T cells sorted from blood. These receptors all stem from a man aged 25-40 years in good health.

The chain combines TRBV16 with TRBJ2-3; no clear D. This CDR3 comprises 13 residues. Germline values: CDR1 KGHSY, CDR2 FQNENV. The V and J ends lost 3 bases and 6 bases respectively, with 10 bases between them. This chain's CDR3 is CASSQSKSDTQYF. The CDR3 DNA sequence: TGTGCCAGCAGCCAGTCTAAATCTGATACGCAGTATTTT.

The V gene is TRBV25-1, the J gene TRBJ2-2; 13 nucleotides agree with TRBD2. Germline-derived CDR1 and CDR2 are MGHDK and SYGVNS. J was trimmed by 3 bases and V by 8 bases; bases with no gene match: 3. This CDR3 is 15 amino acids long. The DNA of the CDR3 is TGTGCCAGCTTAGGACTAGCGGGAGACACCGGGGAGCTGTTTTTT. This gives the protein CASLGLAGDTGELFF.

The chain employs TRBV28 and TRBJ2-1; 9 bases agree with TRBD2. The CDR3 has 14 residues. Germline V lookup: CDR1 MDHEN, CDR2 SYDVKM. V shed 8 bases, J shed 5 bases, and the junction held 7 bases outside the gene matches. The CDR3 sequence is CASHPGLADNEQFF. Here the CDR3 DNA reads TGTGCCAGCCACCCGGGACTAGCAGACAATGAGCAGTTCTTC.

The chain is built from TRBV4-3 and TRBJ2-1; 15 bases match TRBD2. The ends lost 0 bases at V and 12 bases at J; junction bases unmatched: 6. Germline values: CDR1 LGHNA, CDR2 YSLEER. This CDR3 spans 16 amino acids. DNA of the CDR3: TGCGCCAGCAGCCAAGAGGCCGGACTAGCGGGAGGGGGGCAGTTCTTC. It is translated as CASSQEAGLAGGGQFF.

The chain joins TRBV27 to TRBJ1-1; 11 nucleotides align to TRBD1. The ends lost 6 bases at V and 6 bases at J; junction bases unmatched: 6. The CDR3 has 14 amino acids. From germline, CDR1 is MNHEY and CDR2 SMNVEV (reference sequence). CDR3 in amino acids: CASSWTGGDPEAFF. The CDR3 DNA reads TGTGCCAGCAGCTGGACAGGGGGCGACCCTGAAGCTTTCTTT.

This clone came up a few times. This chain links TRBV28 with TRBJ2-2; D might be TRBD2 (6 bases). The CDR3 has 14 residues. The ends were cut back, 2 bases at V and 8 bases at J, with 12 bases in the middle. CDR1 and CDR2 from the germline V gene are MDHEN and SYDVKM. The CDR3 region has the DNA TGTGCCAGCAGTTTAGAACTAGCACGGGGGGAGCTGTTTTTT. This sequence encodes CASSLELARGELFF.

The V call is TRBV28, the J call TRBJ2-3, with a possible D match to TRBD2 (6 bases). With 6 bases removed from V and 2 bases from J, the gap between germline ends came to 18 bases. Germline CDR1 MDHEN, CDR2 SYDVKM. CDR3 size: 16 residues. The CDR3 spells CASRPTGRGTTDTQYF. The CDR3 bases are TGTGCCAGCAGGCCGACGGGGCGGGGAACCACAGATACGCAGTATTTT. The full variable domain, rest sourced from reference TRBV28 and TRBJ2-3, is DVKVTQSSRYLVKRTGEKVFLECVQDMDHENMFWYRQDPGLGLRLIYFSYDVKMKEKGDIPEGYSVSREKKERFSLILESASTNQTSMYLCASRPTGRGTTDTQYFGPGTRLTVL.

This chain joins TRBV5-1 and TRBJ2-5; D is unclear. The V gene's germline CDR1 is SGHRS and CDR2 YFSETQ. The CDR3 has 14 residues. The V and J ends lost 4 bases and 3 bases respectively, with 13 bases between them. CDR3 sequence (DNA): TGCGCCAGCAGCCCCCTCCCTAGAGAAGAGACCCAGTACTTC. Its protein product is CASSPLPREETQYF. The full variable domain, in which reference TRBV5-1 and TRBJ2-5 provide the parts outside the CDR3, is KAGVTQTPRYLIKTRGQQVTLSCSPISGHRSVSWYQQTPGQGLQFLFEYFSETQRNKGNFPGRFSGRQFSNSRSEMNVSTLELGDSALYLCASSPLPREETQYFGPGTRLLVL.

This chain connects TRBV2 to TRBJ2-1; D is perhaps TRBD2 (5 bases). The CDR3 contains 13 residues. The germline CDR1 and CDR2 sequences are SNHLY and FYNNEI. Trimming pared 6 bases from V and 7 bases from J, leaving 13 bases between. CDR3 nucleotides: TGTGCCAGCAGATGGGAATCGGGAAATGAGCAGTTCTTC. It yields the protein CASRWESGNEQFF.

The chain couples TRBV4-1 to TRBJ2-7, with D unclear. Trimming left V 1 base short and J 6 bases short, with 13 bases between. The length of the CDR3 is 14 residues. In germline, CDR1 is MGHRA, CDR2 YSYEKL. The CDR3 DNA follows: TGCGCCAGCAGCCAAGTAGGCTCCATGTCCGAGCAGTACTTC. Protein: CASSQVGSMSEQYF.

This clone was seen just once. The gene calls are TRBV19 and TRBJ2-7, with TRBD1 matching over 11 bases. Germline values: CDR1 LNHDA, CDR2 SQIVND (reference sequence). The CDR3 is made up of 16 amino acids. Unmatched junction bases numbered 9, after V lost 5 bases and J lost 3 bases. CDR3 loop: CASSAVLDRGLYEQYF. The CDR3 DNA sequence: TGTGCCAGTAGTGCCGTGCTGGACAGGGGGCTCTACGAGCAGTACTTC. The complete variable domain, with remaining parts taken from reference TRBV19 and TRBJ2-7, reads DGGITQSPKYLFRKEGQNVTLSCEQNLNHDAMYWYRQDPGQGLRLIYYSQIVNDFQKGDIAEGYSVSREKKESFPLTVTSAQKNPTAFYLCASSAVLDRGLYEQYFGPGTRLTVT.